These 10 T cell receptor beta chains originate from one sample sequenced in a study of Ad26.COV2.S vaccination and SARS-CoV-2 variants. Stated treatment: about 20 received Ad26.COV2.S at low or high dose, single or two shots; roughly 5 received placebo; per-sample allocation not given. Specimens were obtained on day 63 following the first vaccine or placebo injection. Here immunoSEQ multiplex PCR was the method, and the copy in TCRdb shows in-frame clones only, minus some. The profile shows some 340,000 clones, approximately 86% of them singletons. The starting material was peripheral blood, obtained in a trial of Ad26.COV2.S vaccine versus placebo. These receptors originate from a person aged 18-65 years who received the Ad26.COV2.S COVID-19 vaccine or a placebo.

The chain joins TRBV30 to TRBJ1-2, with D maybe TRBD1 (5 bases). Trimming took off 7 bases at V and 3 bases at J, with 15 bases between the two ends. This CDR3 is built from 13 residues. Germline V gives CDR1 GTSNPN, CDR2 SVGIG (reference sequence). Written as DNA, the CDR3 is TGTGCCTTATGGGACTCCTACTACTATGGCTACACCTTC. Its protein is CALWDSYYYGYTF. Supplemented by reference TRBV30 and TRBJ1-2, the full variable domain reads SQTIHQWPATLVQPVGSPLSLECTVEGTSNPNLYWYRQAAGRGLQLLFYSVGIGQISSEVPQNLSASRPQDRQFILSSKKLLLSDSGFYLCALWDSYYYGYTFGSGTRLTVV.

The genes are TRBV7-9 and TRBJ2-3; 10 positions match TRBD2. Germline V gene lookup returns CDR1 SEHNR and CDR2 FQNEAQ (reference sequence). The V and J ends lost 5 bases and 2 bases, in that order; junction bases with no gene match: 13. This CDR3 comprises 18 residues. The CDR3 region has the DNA TGTGCCAGCAGCACTAGTCGGGCACTAGCGGGGAACACAGATACGCAGTATTTT. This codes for CASSTSRALAGNTDTQYF.

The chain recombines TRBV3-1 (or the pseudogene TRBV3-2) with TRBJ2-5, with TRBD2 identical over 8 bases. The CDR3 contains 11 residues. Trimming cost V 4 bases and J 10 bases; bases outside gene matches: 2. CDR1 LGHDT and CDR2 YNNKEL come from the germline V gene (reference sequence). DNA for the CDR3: TGTGCCAGCAGCCCGGGACTAGTCCAGTACTTC. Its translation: CASSPGLVQYF.

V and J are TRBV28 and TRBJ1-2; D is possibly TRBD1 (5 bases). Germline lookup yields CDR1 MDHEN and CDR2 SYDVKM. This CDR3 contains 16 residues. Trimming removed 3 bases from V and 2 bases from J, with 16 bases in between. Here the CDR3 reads CASSFPQGKKNYGYTF. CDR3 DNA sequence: TGTGCCAGCAGTTTTCCGCAGGGTAAGAAGAACTATGGCTACACCTTC.

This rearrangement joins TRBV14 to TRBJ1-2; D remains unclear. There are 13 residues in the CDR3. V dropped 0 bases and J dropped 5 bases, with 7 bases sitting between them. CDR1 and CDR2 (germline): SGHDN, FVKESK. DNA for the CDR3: TGTGCCAGCAGCCAAGAGGAGATTTATGGCTACACCTTC. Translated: CASSQEEIYGYTF.

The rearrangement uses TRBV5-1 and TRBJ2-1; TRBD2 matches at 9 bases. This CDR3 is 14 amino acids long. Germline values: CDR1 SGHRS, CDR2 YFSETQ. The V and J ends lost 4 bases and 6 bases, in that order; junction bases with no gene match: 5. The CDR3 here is CASSRGGAGNEQFF. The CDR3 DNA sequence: TGCGCCAGCAGCCGCGGGGGGGCTGGCAATGAGCAGTTCTTC.

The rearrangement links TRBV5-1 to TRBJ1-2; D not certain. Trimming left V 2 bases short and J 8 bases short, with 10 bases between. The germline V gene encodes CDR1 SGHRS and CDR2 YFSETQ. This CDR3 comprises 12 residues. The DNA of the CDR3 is TGCGCCAGCAGCTTTGGAGAGGGCGGCTACACCTTC. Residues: CASSFGEGGYTF.

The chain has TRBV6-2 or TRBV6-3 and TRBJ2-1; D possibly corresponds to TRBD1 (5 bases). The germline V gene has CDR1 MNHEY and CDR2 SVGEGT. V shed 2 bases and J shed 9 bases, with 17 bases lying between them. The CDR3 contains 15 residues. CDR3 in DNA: TGTGCCAGCAGTTACCTCAGGGTCTCATGGGGTGAGCAGTTCTTC. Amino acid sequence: CASSYLRVSWGEQFF.

This CDR3 reads CASSFTWDTEDTQYF. The CDR3 nucleotides are TGTGCCAGCAGCTTCACTTGGGACACTGAGGATACGCAGTATTTT. The V and J genes are TRBV9 and TRBJ2-3; TRBD1 is a possible D gene (6 bases). Germline V gene lookup returns CDR1 SGDLS and CDR2 YYNGEE. V lost 4 bases and J 6 bases, leaving 18 bases between the germline ends. CDR3 size: 15 residues.

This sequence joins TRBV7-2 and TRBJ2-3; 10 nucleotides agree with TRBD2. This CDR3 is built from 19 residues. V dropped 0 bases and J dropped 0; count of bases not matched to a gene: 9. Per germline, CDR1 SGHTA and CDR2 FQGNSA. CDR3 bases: TGTGCCAGCAGCTTAGCGAGGGCTAGGACTAGCGGTAGCACAGATACGCAGTATTTT. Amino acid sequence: CASSLARARTSGSTDTQYF. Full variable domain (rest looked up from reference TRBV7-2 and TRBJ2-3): GAGVSQSPSNKVTEKGKDVELRCDPISGHTALYWYRQSLGQGLEFLIYFQGNSAPDKSGLPSDRFSAERTGGSVSTLTIQRTQQEDSAVYLCASSLARARTSGSTDTQYFGPGTRLTVL.